This T cell receptor beta chain was profiled in a study of response to subunit inactivated influenza vaccine. For this clonotype: The antigen remains unidentified.

The germline V gene encodes CDR1 KGHSH and CDR2 LQKENI. The CDR3 extends over 13 amino acids. Trimming removed 8 bases at V and 2 bases at J, with 12 bases between. MiXCR, applied by TCRdb to the RT-PCR reads, yields one record per CDR3 protein. The sample records more than 200,000 distinct CDR3 sequences, more than 9% being singletons. General study findings and limits: It was the authors' suggestion that each seasonal influenza vaccination recruits few new T cells.

This clonotype was obtained from a man between 45 and 60 years old who received an inactivated influenza vaccine. This sequence joins TRBV18 and TRBJ2-5, with D possibly matching TRBD1 (6 bases). The input for sequencing was non-naive T cells sorted from PBMCs, taken 14 days before vaccination. The CDR3 coding sequence is TGTGCCAGCCAGTTGGACAGACAAGAGACCCAGTACTTC. This translates into CASQLDRQETQYF.